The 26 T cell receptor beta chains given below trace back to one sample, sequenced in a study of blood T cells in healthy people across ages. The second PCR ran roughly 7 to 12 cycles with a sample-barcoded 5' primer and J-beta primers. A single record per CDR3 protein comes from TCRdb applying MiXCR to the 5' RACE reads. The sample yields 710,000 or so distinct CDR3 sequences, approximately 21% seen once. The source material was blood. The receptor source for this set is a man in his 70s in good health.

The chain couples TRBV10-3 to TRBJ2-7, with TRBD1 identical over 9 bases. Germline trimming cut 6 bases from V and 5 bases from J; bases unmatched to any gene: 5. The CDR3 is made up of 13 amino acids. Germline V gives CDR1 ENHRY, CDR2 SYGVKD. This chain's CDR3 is CAIRGTGINEQYF. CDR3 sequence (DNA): TGTGCCATCAGGGGGACAGGGATCAACGAGCAGTACTTC.

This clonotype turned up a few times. CDR3 bases: TGTGCCACCAGTGATTCCCGGACTAGCCAAGAGACCCAGTACTTC. It encodes CATSDSRTSQETQYF. The gene calls are TRBV24-1 and TRBJ2-5, with TRBD2 identical over 7 bases. CDR1 is KGHDR, CDR2 SFDVKD, per germline. This CDR3 is built from 15 residues. J gave up 1 base and V 2 bases, and 3 bases lay outside the gene matches.

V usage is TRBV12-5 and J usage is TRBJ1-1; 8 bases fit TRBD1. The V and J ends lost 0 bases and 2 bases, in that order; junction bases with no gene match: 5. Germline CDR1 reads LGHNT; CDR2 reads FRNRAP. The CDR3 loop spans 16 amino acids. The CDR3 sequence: CASGLVQDRVNTEAFF. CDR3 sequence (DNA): TGTGCTAGTGGTTTGGTACAGGACAGGGTCAACACTGAAGCTTTCTTT.

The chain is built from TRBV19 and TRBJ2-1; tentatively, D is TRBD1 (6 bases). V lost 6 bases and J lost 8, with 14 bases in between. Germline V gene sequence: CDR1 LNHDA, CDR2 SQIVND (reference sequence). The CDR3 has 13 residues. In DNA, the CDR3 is TGTGCCAGTAGCTTCACAAGGGGGTATGAGCAGTTCTTC. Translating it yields CASSFTRGYEQFF.

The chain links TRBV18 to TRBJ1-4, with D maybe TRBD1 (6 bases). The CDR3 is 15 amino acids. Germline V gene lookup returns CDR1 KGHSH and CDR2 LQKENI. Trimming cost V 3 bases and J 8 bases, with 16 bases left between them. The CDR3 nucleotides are TGTGCCAGCTCACCTCGTTCAGGGGTAGCAGAAAAACTGTTTTTT. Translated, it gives CASSPRSGVAEKLFF.

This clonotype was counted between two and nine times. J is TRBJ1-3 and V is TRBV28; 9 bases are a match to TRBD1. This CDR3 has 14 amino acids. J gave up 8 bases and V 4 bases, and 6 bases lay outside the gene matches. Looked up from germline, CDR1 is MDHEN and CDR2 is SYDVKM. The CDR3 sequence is CASSSQDRGHTIYF. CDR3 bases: TGTGCCAGCAGTTCCCAGGACAGGGGACACACCATATATTTT.

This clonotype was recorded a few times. The CDR3 nucleotides read TGCGCCAGCAGCCACACTCTAGCCTCCGTTAACAATGAGCAGTTCTTC. It is translated as CASSHTLASVNNEQFF. The chain is built from TRBV4-3 and TRBJ2-1; the D gene is possibly TRBD2 (5 bases). V was cut by 3 bases and J by 5 bases, with 17 bases left in between. The CDR3 is made up of 16 amino acids. The germline CDR1 and CDR2 sequences are LGHNA and YSLEER.

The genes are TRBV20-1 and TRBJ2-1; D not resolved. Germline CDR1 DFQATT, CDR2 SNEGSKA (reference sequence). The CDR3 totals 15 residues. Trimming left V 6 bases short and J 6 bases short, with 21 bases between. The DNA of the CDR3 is TGCAGTGCCCTAGGTATAGGGCCACACGGCAATGAGCAGTTCTTC. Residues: CSALGIGPHGNEQFF.

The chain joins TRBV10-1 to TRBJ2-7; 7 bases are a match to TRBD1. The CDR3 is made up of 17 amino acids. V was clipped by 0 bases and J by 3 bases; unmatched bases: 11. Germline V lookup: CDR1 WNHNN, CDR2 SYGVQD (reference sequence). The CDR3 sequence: CASSESRIGQANYEQYF. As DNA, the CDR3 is TGCGCCAGCAGTGAGTCACGTATAGGACAGGCAAACTACGAGCAGTACTTC.

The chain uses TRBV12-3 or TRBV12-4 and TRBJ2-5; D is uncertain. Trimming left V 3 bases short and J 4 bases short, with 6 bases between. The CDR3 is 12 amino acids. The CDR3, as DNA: TGTGCCAGCAGTTTGAGCACAGAGACCCAGTACTTC. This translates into CASSLSTETQYF.

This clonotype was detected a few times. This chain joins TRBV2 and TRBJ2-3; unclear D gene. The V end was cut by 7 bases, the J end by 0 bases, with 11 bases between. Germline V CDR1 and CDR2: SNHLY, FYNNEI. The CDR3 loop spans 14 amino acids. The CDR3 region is CASILRSSTDTQYF. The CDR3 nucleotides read TGTGCCAGCATTTTGAGGTCTAGCACAGATACGCAGTATTTT.

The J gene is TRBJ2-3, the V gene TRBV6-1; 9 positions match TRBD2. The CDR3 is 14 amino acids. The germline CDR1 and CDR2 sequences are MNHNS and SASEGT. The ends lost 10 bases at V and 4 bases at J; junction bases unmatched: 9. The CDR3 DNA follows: TGTGCCACCACCAGTGGCGGGGGGGCAGATACGCAGTATTTT. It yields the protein CATTSGGGADTQYF.

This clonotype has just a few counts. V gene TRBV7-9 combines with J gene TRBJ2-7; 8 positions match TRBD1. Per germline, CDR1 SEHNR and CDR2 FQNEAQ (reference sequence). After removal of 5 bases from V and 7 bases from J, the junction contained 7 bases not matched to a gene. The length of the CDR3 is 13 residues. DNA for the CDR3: TGTGCCAGCAGCGAGGACAGGGATAGAGAGCAGTACTTC. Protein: CASSEDRDREQYF.

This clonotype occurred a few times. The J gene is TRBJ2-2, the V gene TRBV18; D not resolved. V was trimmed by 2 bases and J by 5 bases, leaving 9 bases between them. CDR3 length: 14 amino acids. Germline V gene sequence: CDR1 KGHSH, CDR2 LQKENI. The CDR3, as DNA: TGTGCCAGCTCACCAAAGGGATGGACCGGGGAGCTGTTTTTT. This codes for CASSPKGWTGELFF.

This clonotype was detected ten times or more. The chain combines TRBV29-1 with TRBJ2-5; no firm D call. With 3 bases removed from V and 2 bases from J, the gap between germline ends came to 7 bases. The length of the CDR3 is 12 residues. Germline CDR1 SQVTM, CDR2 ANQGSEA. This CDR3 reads CSVDWLQETQYF. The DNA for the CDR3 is TGCAGCGTTGACTGGTTACAAGAGACCCAGTACTTC.

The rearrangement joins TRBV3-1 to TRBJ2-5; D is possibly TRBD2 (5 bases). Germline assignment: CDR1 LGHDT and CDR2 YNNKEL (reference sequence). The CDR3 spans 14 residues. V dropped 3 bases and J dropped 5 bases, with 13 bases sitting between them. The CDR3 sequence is CASSHWTLQETQYF. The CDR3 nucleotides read TGTGCCAGCAGCCACTGGACTCTGCAGGAGACCCAGTACTTC.

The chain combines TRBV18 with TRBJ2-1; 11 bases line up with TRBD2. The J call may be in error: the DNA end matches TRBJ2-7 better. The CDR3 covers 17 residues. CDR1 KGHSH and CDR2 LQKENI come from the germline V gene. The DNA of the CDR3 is TGTGCCAGCTCATACGCTAGCGGGGGGACCCTATCCTACGAGCAGTACTTC. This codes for CASSYASGGTLSYEQYF.

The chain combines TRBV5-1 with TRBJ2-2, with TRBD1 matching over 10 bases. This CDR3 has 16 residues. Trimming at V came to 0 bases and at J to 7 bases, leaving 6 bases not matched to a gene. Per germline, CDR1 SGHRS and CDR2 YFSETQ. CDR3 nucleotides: TGCGCCAGCAGCTTGGCTTCGGGACAGGGGAACGGGGAGCTGTTTTTT. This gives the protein CASSLASGQGNGELFF.

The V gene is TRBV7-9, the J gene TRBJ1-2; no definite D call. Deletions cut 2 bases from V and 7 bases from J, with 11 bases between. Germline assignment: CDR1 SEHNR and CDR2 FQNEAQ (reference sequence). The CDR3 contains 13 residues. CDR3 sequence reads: CASSLNGNGGYTF. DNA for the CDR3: TGTGCCAGCAGCTTAAACGGGAACGGTGGCTACACCTTC.

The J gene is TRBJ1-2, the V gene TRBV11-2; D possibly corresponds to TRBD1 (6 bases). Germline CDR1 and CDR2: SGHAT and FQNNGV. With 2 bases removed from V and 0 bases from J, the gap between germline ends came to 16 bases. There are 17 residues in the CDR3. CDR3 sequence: CASSLTGQFNPNYGYTF. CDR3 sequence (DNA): TGTGCCAGCAGCTTAACCGGACAGTTCAATCCTAACTATGGCTACACCTTC.

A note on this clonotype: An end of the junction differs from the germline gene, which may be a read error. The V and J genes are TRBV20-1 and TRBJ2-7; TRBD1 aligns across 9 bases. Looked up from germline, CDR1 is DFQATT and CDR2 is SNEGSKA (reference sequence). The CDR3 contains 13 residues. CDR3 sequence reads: CSVSVGGTGISSF. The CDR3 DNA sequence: TGCAGTGTTTCAGTCGGCGGGACAGGGATTTCGTCCTTC.

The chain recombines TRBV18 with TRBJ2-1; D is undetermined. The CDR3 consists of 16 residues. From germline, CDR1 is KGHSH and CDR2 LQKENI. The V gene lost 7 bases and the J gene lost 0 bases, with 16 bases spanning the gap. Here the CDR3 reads CASLHEVGFSYNEQFF. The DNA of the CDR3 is TGTGCCAGCTTGCACGAAGTCGGGTTCTCCTACAATGAGCAGTTCTTC.

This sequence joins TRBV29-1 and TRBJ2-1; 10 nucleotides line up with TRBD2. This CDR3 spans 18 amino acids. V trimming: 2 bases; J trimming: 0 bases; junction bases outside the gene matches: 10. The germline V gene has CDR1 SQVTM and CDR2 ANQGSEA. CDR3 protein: CSVEIWTSGKSSYNEQFF. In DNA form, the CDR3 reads TGCAGCGTTGAAATCTGGACTAGCGGAAAGAGCTCCTACAATGAGCAGTTCTTC.

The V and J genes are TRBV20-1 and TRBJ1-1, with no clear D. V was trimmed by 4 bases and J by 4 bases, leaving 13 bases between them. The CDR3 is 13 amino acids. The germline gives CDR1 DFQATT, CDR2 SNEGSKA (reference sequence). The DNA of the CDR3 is TGCAGTGCTATCCGGACGCTCCGCACTGAAGCTTTCTTT. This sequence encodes CSAIRTLRTEAFF.

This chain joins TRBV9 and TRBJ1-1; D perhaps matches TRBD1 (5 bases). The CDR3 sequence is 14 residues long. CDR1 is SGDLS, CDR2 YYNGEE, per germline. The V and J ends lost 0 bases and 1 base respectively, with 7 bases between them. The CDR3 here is CASSVVTENTEAFF. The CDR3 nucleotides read TGTGCCAGCAGCGTAGTGACAGAGAACACTGAAGCTTTCTTT.

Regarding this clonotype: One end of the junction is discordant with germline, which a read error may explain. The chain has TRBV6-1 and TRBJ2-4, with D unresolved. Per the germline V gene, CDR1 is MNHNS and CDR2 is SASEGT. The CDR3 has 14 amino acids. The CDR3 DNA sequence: TGTGCCCGCAGTGAAATGGGGAAGGGCCCCATTCAGTACTTC. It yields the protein CARSEMGKGPIQYF.